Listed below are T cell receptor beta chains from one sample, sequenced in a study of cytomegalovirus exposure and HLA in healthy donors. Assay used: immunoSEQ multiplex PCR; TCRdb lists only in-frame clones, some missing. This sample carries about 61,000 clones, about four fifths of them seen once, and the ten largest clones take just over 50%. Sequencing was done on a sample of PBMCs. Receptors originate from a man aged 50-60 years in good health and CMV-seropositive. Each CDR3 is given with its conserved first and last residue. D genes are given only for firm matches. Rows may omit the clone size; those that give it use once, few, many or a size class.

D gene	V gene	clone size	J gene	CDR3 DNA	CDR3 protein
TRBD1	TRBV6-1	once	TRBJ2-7	TGTGCCAGCAGTCCGAAGACAGGGACCCTCGAGCAGTACTTC	CASSPKTGTLEQYF
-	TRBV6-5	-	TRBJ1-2	TGTGCCAGCCGTTACTCGAACTCAGGGCCCGGATACACCTTC	CASRYSNSGPGYTF
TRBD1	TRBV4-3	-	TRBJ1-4	TGCGCCAGCAGCCAGGGACCGGGACAGGGTGACGAAAAACTGTTTTTT	CASSQGPGQGDEKLFF
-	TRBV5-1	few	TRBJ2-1	TGCGCCAGCAGCTTTGGTCAACACAACAATGAGCAGTTCTTC	CASSFGQHNNEQFF
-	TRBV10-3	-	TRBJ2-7	TGTGCCATCAGTGAGGGCAGTTCCTACGAGCAGTACTTC	CAISEGSSYEQYF
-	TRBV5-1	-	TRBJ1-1	TGCGCCAGCAGCTTGGCGAGCAGGGTAGGTGAAGCTTTCTTT	CASSLASRVGEAFF
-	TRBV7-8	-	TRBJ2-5	TGTGCCAGCAGCTTGCAGATCAGGGGACAAGAGACCCAGTACTTC	CASSLQIRGQETQYF
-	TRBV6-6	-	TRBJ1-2	TGTGCCAGCAGTGGCAAGTCTAACTATGGCTACACCTTC	CASSGKSNYGYTF
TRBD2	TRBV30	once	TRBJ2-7	TGTGCCTGGAGTGTGCTAGCGGGAAAGAGGTCCTACGAGCAGTACTTC	CAWSVLAGKRSYEQYF
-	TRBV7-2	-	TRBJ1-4	TGTGCCAGCAGCTCCCCCGGGGGTAGTGTGGCCTTT	CASSSPGGSVAF
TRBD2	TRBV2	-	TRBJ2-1	TGTGCCAGCAGTGAGACTAGCGGGAGGAAGTTCTTC	CASSETSGRKFF
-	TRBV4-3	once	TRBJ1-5	TGCGCCAGCAGCCAAGTCCTGAATCAGCCCCAGCATTTT	CASSQVLNQPQHF
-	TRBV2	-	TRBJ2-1	TGTGCCAGCAGTGTCGGGAGCCGGGGGCAGTTCTTC	CASSVGSRGQFF
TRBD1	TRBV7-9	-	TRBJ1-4	TGTGCCAGCAGCTTAGAGGGGACAGGGGATGAAAAACTGTTTTTT	CASSLEGTGDEKLFF
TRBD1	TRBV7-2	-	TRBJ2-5	TGTGCCAGCAGCTTAGCAGGGGGCGGAGAGACCCAGTACTTC	CASSLAGGGETQYF
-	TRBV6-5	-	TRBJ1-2	TGTGCCAGCAGTTTCTCGAGCTCAGGGCCCGGCTACACCTTC	CASSFSSSGPGYTF
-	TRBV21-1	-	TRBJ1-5	TGTGCCAGCAGCAGAACCGGGACAAATAAGAATCAGCCCCAGCATTTT	CASSRTGTNKNQPQHF
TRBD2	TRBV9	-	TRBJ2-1	TGTGCCAGCAGCGTAGAACCGGGGGGGCCTAGGAATTTCTTC	CASSVEPGGPRNFF
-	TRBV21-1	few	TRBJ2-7	TGTGCCAGCAGCCCCCGGGACAGGGCGTCCTACGAGCAGTACTTC	CASSPRDRASYEQYF
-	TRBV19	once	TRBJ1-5	TGTGCCAGTAGCGCCCGAGAGAGGGGGCAGCCCCAGCATTTT	CASSARERGQPQHF
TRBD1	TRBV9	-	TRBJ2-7	TGTGCCAGCAGCGTAACCCGGGACAGCGCTTCCTACGAGCAGTACTTC	CASSVTRDSASYEQYF
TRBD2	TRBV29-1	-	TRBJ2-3	TGCAGCGTTGAAGGCGGGACGGGAGGGCGGGGGAGAGATACGCAGTATTTT	CSVEGGTGGRGRDTQYF
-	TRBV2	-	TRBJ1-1	TGTGCCAGCAGTGACCAACACAGTGGCACTGAAGCTTTCTTT	CASSDQHSGTEAFF
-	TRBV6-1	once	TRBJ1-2	TGTGCCAGCAGTGAATTCCGGGACACGATATTTAACTATGGCTACACCTTC	CASSEFRDTIFNYGYTF
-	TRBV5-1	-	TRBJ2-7	TGCGCCAGCAGCCCCTTCGACTACTACGAGCAGTACTTC	CASSPFDYYEQYF
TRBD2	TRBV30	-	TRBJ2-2	TGTGCCTGTGCCGGGACTAGCCCCTCCTCGAACACCGGGGAGCTGTTTTTT	CACAGTSPSSNTGELFF
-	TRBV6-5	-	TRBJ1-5	TGTGCCAGCACTAAAAACGGGGATAATCAGCCCCAGCATTTT	CASTKNGDNQPQHF
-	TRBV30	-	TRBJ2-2	TGTGCCTGGAGTGTACAGAACACCGGGGAGCTGTTTTTT	CAWSVQNTGELFF
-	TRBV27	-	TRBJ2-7	TGTGCCAGCAGTCAGACAGAAATCTACGAGCAGTACTTC	CASSQTEIYEQYF
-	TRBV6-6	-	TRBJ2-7	TGTGCCAGCAGTTCCTCCAGGGGGGTTGAGACCTACGAGCAGTACTTC	CASSSSRGVETYEQYF
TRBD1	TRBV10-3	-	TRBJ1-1	TGTGCCATCAGGACAGGGGGGGGGAACACTGAAGCTTTCTTT	CAIRTGGGNTEAFF
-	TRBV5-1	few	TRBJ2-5	TGCGCCAGCAGCCTCGAGGGTAACCAAGAGACCCAGTACTTC	CASSLEGNQETQYF
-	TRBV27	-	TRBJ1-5	TGTGCCAGCAGAGCAGGGGTCTGGAGCAATCAGCCCCAGCATTTT	CASRAGVWSNQPQHF
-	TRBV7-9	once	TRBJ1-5	TGTGCCAGCAGCATGCAGGGGTTGGATCAAAGTAGCAATCAGCCCCAGCATTTT	CASSMQGLDQSSNQPQHF
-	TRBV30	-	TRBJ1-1	TGTGCCTGGAGTCTACAGGGTTACACTGAAGCTTTCTTT	CAWSLQGYTEAFF
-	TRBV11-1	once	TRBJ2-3	TGTGCCAGCAGCTTAGAGGACTTCGGCACAGATACGCAGTATTTT	CASSLEDFGTDTQYF
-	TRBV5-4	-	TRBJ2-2	TGTGCCAGCAGCTTGGGGGCTTCAGACGGGGAGCTGTTTTTT	CASSLGASDGELFF
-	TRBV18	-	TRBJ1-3	TGTGCCAGCTCACCGCAGGGCCTAAGCTCTGGAAACACCATATATTTT	CASSPQGLSSGNTIYF
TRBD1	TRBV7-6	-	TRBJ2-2	TGTGCCAGCAGCTCAACAGGGGCGGACACCGGGGAGCTGTTTTTT	CASSSTGADTGELFF
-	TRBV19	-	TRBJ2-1	TGTGCCAGTAGTATAGTCATGAGCTCCTACAATGAGCAGTTCTTC	CASSIVMSSYNEQFF
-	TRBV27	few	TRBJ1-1	TGTGCCAGCAGCCCGGGGGGGAACACTGAAGCTTTCTTT	CASSPGGNTEAFF
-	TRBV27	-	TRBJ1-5	TGTGCCAGCAGCCCGGACAGAAATCAGCCCCAGCATTTT	CASSPDRNQPQHF
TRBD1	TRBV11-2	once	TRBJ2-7	TGTGCCAGCAGCTCCGACAGGGGGCCCTACGAGCAGTACTTC	CASSSDRGPYEQYF
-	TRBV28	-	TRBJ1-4	TGTGCCAGCAGTTTTGGGGGGGAAACCGGGGGAGAAAAACTGTTTTTT	CASSFGGETGGEKLFF
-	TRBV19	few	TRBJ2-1	TGTGCCAGTGGGGAGGAGGGTTCCTACAATGAGCAGTTCTTC	CASGEEGSYNEQFF